This TCR beta chain is drawn from a study of OX40 agonist ivuxolimab in advanced cancers. On the study more broadly: Patients were dosed with the agonistic anti-OX40 (CD134) antibody ivuxolimab.

Germline V gene sequence: CDR1 SEHNR, CDR2 FQNEAQ (reference sequence). The CDR3 has 15 residues. The V and J ends lost 3 bases and 0 bases respectively, with 12 bases between them. This clone was found once. Clones were sequenced by immunoSEQ multiplex PCR, and TCRdb holds only the in-frame ones, with some missing. The sample lists 25,000 to 30,000 clones; 87% were seen once. The sequence came from an adult with an advanced solid tumor such as melanoma, head and neck, liver or kidney cancer. V and J are TRBV7-9 and TRBJ2-7; D is unresolved. The material sequenced was CD4+ or CD8+ T cells sorted from blood, taken in a trial of the OX40 agonist ivuxolimab. For the CDR3, the DNA is TGTGCCAGCAGCTTCCTCGGATCAAGCTCCTACGAGCAGTACTTC. Protein: CASSFLGSSSYEQYF.